Sequencing of this TCR beta chain was carried out in a study of cytomegalovirus exposure and HLA in healthy donors. About the study: When 300 to 400 donors were genotyped, more than 70% of them were found to fall in the Caucasian-associated ancestry cluster. Whole-study results and caveats: A later look showed TCR association rates differing by HLA locus, highest for DRB1 and lowest for HLA-C. Analyses of presence/absence relied on an assumption of roughly uniform sequencing depth across donors. In a later analysis, common viral pathogens appeared linked to several of the most significant clusters.

CDR3 length equals 16 residues. V shed 3 bases, J shed 2 bases, and the junction held 10 bases outside the gene matches. Germline CDR1 is SGDLS and CDR2 is YYNGEE. PCR was performed using 60 Vbeta and 13 Jbeta primers. TCRdb's table, derived via immunoSEQ multiplex PCR, lists solely in-frame clones and lacks some. This sample's table has tens of thousands of clones. As for this clone: Its target is not known.

The sample taken for sequencing was PBMCs. The clonotype originates from a woman in her thirties or forties in good health and CMV-seronegative. The V gene is TRBV9, the J gene TRBJ1-1; TRBD1 agrees at 7 bases. CDR3 in DNA: TGTGCCAGCAGCGGGGGGCTGGGACAGATAAACACTGAAGCTTTCTTT. As protein: CASSGGLGQINTEAFF. Full variable domain (remainder filled in from reference TRBV9 and TRBJ1-1): DSGVTQTPKHLITATGQRVTLRCSPRSGDLSVYWYQQSLDQGLQFLIQYYNGEERAKGNILERFSAQQFPDLHSELNLSSLELGDSALYFCASSGGLGQINTEAFFGQGTRLTVV.